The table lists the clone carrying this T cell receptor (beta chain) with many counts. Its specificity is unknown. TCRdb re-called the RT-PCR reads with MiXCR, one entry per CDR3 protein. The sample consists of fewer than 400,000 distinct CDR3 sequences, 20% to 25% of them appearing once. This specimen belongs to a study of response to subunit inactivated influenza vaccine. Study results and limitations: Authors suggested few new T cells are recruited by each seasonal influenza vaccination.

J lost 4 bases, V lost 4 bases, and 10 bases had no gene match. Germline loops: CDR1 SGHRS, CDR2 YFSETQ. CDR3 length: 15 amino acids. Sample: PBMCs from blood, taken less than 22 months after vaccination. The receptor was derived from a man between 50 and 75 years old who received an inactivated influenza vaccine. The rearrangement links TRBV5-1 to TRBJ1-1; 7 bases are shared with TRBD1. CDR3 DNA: TGCGCCAGCAGCCGGGACAGCAAGGAGGGCACTGAAGCTTTCTTT. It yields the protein CASSRDSKEGTEAFF.